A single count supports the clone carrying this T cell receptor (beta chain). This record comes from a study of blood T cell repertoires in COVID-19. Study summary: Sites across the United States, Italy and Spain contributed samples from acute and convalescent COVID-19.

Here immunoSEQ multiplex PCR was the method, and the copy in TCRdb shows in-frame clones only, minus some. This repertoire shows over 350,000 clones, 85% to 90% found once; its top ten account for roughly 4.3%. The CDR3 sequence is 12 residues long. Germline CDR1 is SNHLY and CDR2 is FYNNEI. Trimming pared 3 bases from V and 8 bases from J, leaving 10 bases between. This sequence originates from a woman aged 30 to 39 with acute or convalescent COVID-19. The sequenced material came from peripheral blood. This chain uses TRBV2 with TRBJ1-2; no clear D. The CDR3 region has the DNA TGTGCCAGCAGTGAGCGGGATCGGGGCTACACCTTC. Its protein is CASSERDRGYTF.